The 31 T cell receptor beta chains given below trace back to one sample, sequenced in a study of T cells in Graves' hyperthyroidism and ophthalmopathy. There were TCR beta CDR3 regions amplified from RNA transcripts. The HTBI primer set drove a first-round RT-PCR of the TCR CDR3. TCRdb itself ran the multiplex PCR reads through MiXCR, one entry per CDR3 protein. The sample yields around 620,000 distinct CDR3 sequences, 14% seen once. Sequenced material: blood. These TCRs come from a woman in her late teens or twenties with Graves' ophthalmopathy.

At least ten counts were recorded for this clonotype. The rearrangement links TRBV28 to TRBJ1-6, with 7 positions matching TRBD1. Germline trimming cut 3 bases from V and 7 bases from J; bases unmatched to any gene: 6. The CDR3 runs to 15 residues. Germline-derived CDR1 and CDR2 are MDHEN and SYDVKM. The CDR3 region is CASSFFGTENSPLHF. The DNA for the CDR3 is TGTGCCAGCAGTTTCTTCGGGACAGAAAATTCACCCCTCCACTTT.

The chain is built from TRBV6-1 and TRBJ2-2; TRBD1 is a possible D gene (5 bases). V lost 2 bases and J 6 bases, leaving 13 bases between the germline ends. CDR1 is MNHNS, CDR2 SASEGT, per germline. The CDR3 loop spans 15 amino acids. The DNA for the CDR3 is TGTGCCAGCAGTGAACAAGCAGGGCGAGCCGGGGAGCTGTTTTTT. It yields the protein CASSEQAGRAGELFF.

This clonotype was picked up many times. The chain carries TRBV3-1 and TRBJ2-7; 8 bases match TRBD2. Germline V gives CDR1 LGHDT, CDR2 YNNKEL (reference sequence). Trimming at V came to 4 bases and at J to 5 bases, leaving 4 bases not matched to a gene. The CDR3 covers 13 residues. The CDR3 spells CASSRGTSDEQYF. The CDR3 DNA reads TGTGCCAGCAGCCGGGGGACTAGTGACGAGCAGTACTTC.

This clonotype has at least ten counts. The chain is built from TRBV20-1 and TRBJ1-4; D is ambiguous. The CDR3 loop spans 13 amino acids. Trimming left V 2 bases short and J 6 bases short, with 10 bases between. Germline V gene data show CDR1 as DFQATT and CDR2 as SNEGSKA (reference sequence). Here the CDR3 DNA reads TGCAGTGCTAGACGGGAGCGGGATGAAAAACTGTTTTTT. Its protein product is CSARRERDEKLFF.

This clonotype was observed at least ten times. The chain joins TRBV12-5 to TRBJ1-2; 8 bases align to TRBD1. J was trimmed by 2 bases and V by 0 bases; bases with no gene match: 11. Germline V CDR1 and CDR2: LGHNT, FRNRAP. The CDR3 has 18 residues. The CDR3 protein is CASGLVGTGATTNYGYTF. DNA of the CDR3: TGTGCTAGTGGTTTGGTGGGGACAGGTGCCACTACCAACTATGGCTACACCTTC.

This chain uses TRBV5-4 with TRBJ1-2, with 7 bases fitting TRBD1. After removal of 4 bases from V and 2 bases from J, the junction contained 8 bases not matched to a gene. CDR3 length: 15 amino acids. Per germline, CDR1 SGHNT and CDR2 YYREEE (reference sequence). The CDR3 DNA follows: TGTGCCAGCAGCCACGTAAAGGGGGCAAACTATGGCTACACCTTC. Encoded protein: CASSHVKGANYGYTF. Drawing the rest from reference TRBV5-4 and TRBJ1-2, the complete variable domain is ETGVTQSPTHLIKTRGQQVTLRCSSQSGHNTVSWYQQALGQGPQFIFQYYREEENGRGNFPPRFSGLQFPNYSSELNVNALELDDSALYLCASSHVKGANYGYTFGSGTRLTVV.

Ten or more counts support this clonotype. The rearrangement links TRBV2 to TRBJ1-2; 10 nucleotides line up with TRBD1. After removal of 8 bases from V and 5 bases from J, the junction contained 11 bases not matched to a gene. The CDR3 is 15 amino acids. CDR1 is SNHLY and CDR2 is FYNNEI in the germline V gene. CDR3 amino acids: CASLGQGTPGYGYTF. The CDR3 coding sequence is TGTGCCAGCCTGGGACAGGGGACCCCTGGATATGGCTACACCTTC. Using reference TRBV2 and TRBJ1-2 for the parts outside the CDR3, the full variable domain is EPEVTQTPSHQVTQMGQEVILRCVPISNHLYFYWYRQILGQKVEFLVSFYNNEISEKSEIFDDQFSVERPDGSNFTLKIRSTKLEDSAMYFCASLGQGTPGYGYTFGSGTRLTVV.

This clonotype has at least ten counts. The rearrangement uses TRBV2 and TRBJ1-1; D unresolved. Trimming cost V 3 bases and J 1 base, with 9 bases left between them. Germline CDR1 and CDR2: SNHLY and FYNNEI. The CDR3 totals 14 residues. CDR3 region: CASSDSGTNTEAFF. Here the CDR3 DNA reads TGTGCCAGCAGTGACTCAGGAACGAACACTGAAGCTTTCTTT.

In this sample, this clonotype turned up many times. J is TRBJ1-4 and V is TRBV10-3, with TRBD1 matching 12 bases. With 0 bases clipped from V and 5 bases from J, the junction kept 1 base outside the gene matches. This CDR3 has 16 amino acids. Germline-derived CDR1 and CDR2 are ENHRY and SYGVKD. CDR3 sequence: CAISESGTGGNEKLFF. CDR3 in DNA: TGTGCCATCAGTGAGTCCGGGACAGGGGGCAATGAAAAACTGTTTTTT.

This clonotype has just a few counts. This chain joins TRBV19 and TRBJ2-2; TRBD1 agrees at 7 bases. Trimming cost V 8 bases and J 2 bases; bases outside gene matches: 8. Germline V CDR1 and CDR2: LNHDA, SQIVND (reference sequence). This CDR3 has 15 residues. CDR3 protein: CASVRRTGNTGELFF. CDR3 coding DNA: TGTGCCAGTGTTCGTCGGACAGGTAACACCGGGGAGCTGTTTTTT.

This clonotype has ten or more counts. This rearrangement joins TRBV10-3 to TRBJ1-5; TRBD1 aligns across 8 bases. V shed 2 bases and J 6 bases; nucleotides not matched to a gene: 6. Germline lookup yields CDR1 ENHRY and CDR2 SYGVKD. The CDR3 sequence is 15 residues long. The CDR3 nucleotides read TGTGCCATCAGTGAGGACAGGGGAGCTGGTCAGCCCCAGCATTTT. This encodes CAISEDRGAGQPQHF.

This clonotype was recorded many times. The CDR3 nucleotides read TGCAGTGCTAGGCCGTCAGGTCCACCATCCCAAGAGACCCAGTACTTC. It yields the protein CSARPSGPPSQETQYF. This chain connects TRBV20-1 to TRBJ2-5; unclear D gene. CDR3 size: 16 residues. Germline loops: CDR1 DFQATT, CDR2 SNEGSKA (reference sequence). Trimming pared 3 bases from V and 1 base from J, leaving 18 bases between.

This clonotype was detected only once. This chain connects TRBV9 to TRBJ2-5; TRBD2 aligns across 10 bases. This CDR3 has 17 amino acids. J lost 5 bases, V lost 4 bases, and 14 bases had no gene match. Germline V gene data show CDR1 as SGDLS and CDR2 as YYNGEE. The chain's CDR3 is CASSPDLAGVSVETQYF. CDR3 nucleotides: TGTGCCAGCAGCCCCGACCTAGCGGGAGTTTCCGTGGAGACCCAGTACTTC.

The chain uses TRBV11-3 and TRBJ1-1, with 9 nucleotides matching TRBD1. Germline values: CDR1 SGHNT, CDR2 YENEEA. CDR3 length equals 15 residues. Trimming took 5 bases from V and 8 from J; bases not matched to a gene: 12. CDR3 residues: CASSLYGTGTEEAFF. The CDR3 DNA is TGTGCCAGCAGCCTATACGGGACAGGGACGGAAGAAGCTTTCTTT.

This clonotype has a count of ten or more. The chain uses TRBV6-1 and TRBJ2-5, with 8 bases lining up with TRBD2. In germline, CDR1 is MNHNS, CDR2 SASEGT. The junction had 13 bases not matched to a gene; V was cut back by 6 bases and J by 1 base. The CDR3 is made up of 17 amino acids. The CDR3 is CASRAGWTSRPQETQYF. CDR3 DNA: TGTGCCAGCAGGGCTGGATGGACTAGCCGACCCCAAGAGACCCAGTACTTC.

The CDR3 loop is CASSPGLNHLDEQFF. In nucleotides, the CDR3 is TGTGCCAGCTCACCGGGACTGAACCACCTCGATGAGCAGTTCTTC. The chain links TRBV18 to TRBJ2-1; the D gene is possibly TRBD2 (6 bases). This CDR3 has 15 residues. V was trimmed by 3 bases and J by 8 bases, leaving 17 bases between them. The germline V gene encodes CDR1 KGHSH and CDR2 LQKENI.

This clonotype was seen ten or more times. The J gene is TRBJ1-5, the V gene TRBV12-3 or TRBV12-4, with 8 nucleotides matching TRBD1. CDR3 length: 15 amino acids. The V and J ends lost 0 bases and 4 bases, in that order; junction bases with no gene match: 2. The CDR3 DNA is TGTGCCAGCAGTTTAGCGACAGGGGTGAATCAGCCCCAGCATTTT. Translation gives CASSLATGVNQPQHF.

This clonotype was seen repeatedly, ten times or more. V is TRBV29-1 and J is TRBJ2-7, with TRBD1 matching over 9 bases. Germline-derived CDR1 and CDR2 are SQVTM and ANQGSEA. After removal of 7 bases from V and 7 bases from J, the junction contained 17 bases not matched to a gene. The CDR3 loop spans 15 amino acids. CDR3 sequence reads: CSARSPDRGPEEQYF. The CDR3 coding sequence is TGCAGCGCCCGCTCCCCGGACAGGGGTCCAGAAGAGCAGTACTTC.

This clonotype showed up many times. The V call is TRBV28, the J call TRBJ1-1; D ambiguous. CDR3 length: 13 amino acids. The V end lost 5 bases, the J end lost 5 bases, and 12 bases lay between the germline ends. CDR1 and CDR2 (germline): MDHEN, SYDVKM. CDR3 DNA: TGTGCCAGCAGTCCCCCTCCGTGGACTGAAGCTTTCTTT. This translates into CASSPPPWTEAFF.

This clonotype came up many times. This sequence joins TRBV7-9 and TRBJ2-7; 11 positions match TRBD2. Germline V CDR1 and CDR2: SEHNR, FQNEAQ (reference sequence). V gave up 5 bases and J gave up 3 bases; unmatched junction bases: 12. The CDR3 covers 17 residues. CDR3 sequence reads: CASSTIAGGSSLYEQYF. DNA of the CDR3: TGTGCCAGCAGCACAATAGCGGGAGGGTCATCACTCTACGAGCAGTACTTC. The entire variable domain, with the rest obtained from reference TRBV7-9 and TRBJ2-7, is as follows: DTGVSQNPRHKITKRGQNVTFRCDPISEHNRLYWYRQTLGQGPEFLTYFQNEAQLEKSRLLSDRFSAERPKGSFSTLEIQRTEQGDSAMYLCASSTIAGGSSLYEQYFGPGTRLTVT.

This clonotype occurred a few times. The junction shows a germline mismatch at one end, possibly a read error. This chain joins TRBV4-3 and TRBJ1-2; no reliable D call. Germline V gives CDR1 LGHNA, CDR2 YSLEER. The CDR3 is 15 residues long. Here the CDR3 reads CASRTGSSDYYGYTF. DNA for the CDR3: TGCGCCAGCCGGACCGGGAGTTCAGATTACTATGGTTACACCTTC.

In this sample, this clonotype turned up many times. V and J are TRBV12-3 or TRBV12-4 and TRBJ2-7, with D perhaps matching TRBD2 (6 bases). Trimming cost V 5 bases and J 5 bases, with 16 bases left between them. CDR3 length equals 14 residues. In nucleotides, the CDR3 is TGTGCCAGCAGTCCCCCAGCGGGTTACCACGAGCAGTACTTC. Protein product: CASSPPAGYHEQYF.

In its sample, this clonotype was seen a few times. V usage is TRBV14 and J usage is TRBJ2-1; maybe TRBD1 (5 bases). Germline V gene data show CDR1 as SGHDN and CDR2 as FVKESK. V dropped 2 bases and J dropped 10 bases, with 12 bases sitting between them. The CDR3 spans 13 residues. In nucleotides, the CDR3 is TGTGCCAGCAGCCAAACCAGGGAAGGGGAGCAGTTCTTC. Protein sequence: CASSQTREGEQFF.

The chain joins TRBV4-3 to TRBJ1-2; 10 nucleotides line up with TRBD1. The CDR3 spans 17 residues. Germline loops: CDR1 LGHNA, CDR2 YSLEER. J was trimmed by 7 bases and V by 1 base; bases with no gene match: 12. The CDR3 protein is CASSQGLSTGGAGGYTF. The CDR3 DNA reads TGCGCCAGCAGCCAAGGTCTCTCGACAGGGGGCGCGGGTGGCTACACCTTC.

This clonotype was observed a few times. The V call is TRBV12-3 or TRBV12-4, the J call TRBJ2-7, with no clear D. Trimming left V 1 base short and J 4 bases short, with 8 bases between. The CDR3 loop spans 13 amino acids. The chain's CDR3 is CASSLDLLYEQYF. In DNA form, the CDR3 reads TGTGCCAGCAGTTTAGACTTATTATACGAGCAGTACTTC.

In this sample, this clonotype turned up many times. The chain couples TRBV15 to TRBJ1-2; D remains ambiguous. Trimming stripped 3 bases from V and 3 bases from J, with 14 bases between. The CDR3 is made up of 15 amino acids. Germline lookup yields CDR1 LNHNV and CDR2 YYDKDF (reference sequence). In DNA form, the CDR3 reads TGTGCCACCAGCAGGCCCGGCCATGAGGACTATGGCTACACCTTC. Translation gives CATSRPGHEDYGYTF.

In the case of this clonotype: Just one base apart from a much larger clone, this may be a read error. This sequence joins TRBV28 and TRBJ1-1; TRBD1 aligns across 8 bases. CDR3 length: 17 amino acids. The ends lost 7 bases at V and 4 bases at J; junction bases unmatched: 17. The germline gives CDR1 MDHEN, CDR2 SYDVKM. CDR3 nucleotide sequence: TGTGCCAGCACCCTGCGGGTTGGACAGGGACGGAGCACTGAAGCTTTCTTT. Its translation: CASTLRVGQGRSTEAFF. Drawing the rest from reference TRBV28 and TRBJ1-1, the complete variable domain is DVKVTQSSRYLVKRTGEKVFLECVQDMDHENMFWYRQDPGLGLRLIYFSYDVKMKEKGDIPEGYSVSREKKERFSLILESASTNQTSMYLCASTLRVGQGRSTEAFFGQGTRLTVV.

This chain links TRBV19 with TRBJ2-1; D possibly corresponds to TRBD1 (6 bases). The CDR3 totals 15 residues. Germline-derived CDR1 and CDR2 are LNHDA and SQIVND (reference sequence). V was cut by 1 base and J by 2 bases, with 9 bases left in between. The CDR3 sequence is CASSIGGTTYNEQFF. The CDR3 bases are TGTGCCAGTAGTATAGGGGGGACAACCTACAATGAGCAGTTCTTC.

The V gene is TRBV4-1, the J gene TRBJ1-4; 7 positions match TRBD1. Trimming at V came to 1 base and at J to 7 bases, leaving 9 bases not matched to a gene. The CDR3 consists of 16 residues. The germline CDR1 and CDR2 sequences are MGHRA and YSYEKL. The CDR3 reads CASSQGTGAIREKLFF. CDR3 nucleotides: TGCGCCAGCAGCCAAGGTACAGGGGCGATACGTGAAAAACTGTTTTTT.

This clonotype has just a few counts. The junction departs from the called germline gene at one end, perhaps through a read error. The chain joins TRBV2 to TRBJ2-3; D might be TRBD2 (5 bases). Germline CDR1 reads SNHLY; CDR2 reads FYNNEI. This CDR3 is 15 amino acids long. The CDR3 protein is CASAGKQTRTDTRYF. The CDR3 DNA sequence: TGTGCCAGCGCGGGCAAGCAAACCCGCACAGATACGCGGTATTTT.

Many counts were recorded for this clonotype. The chain employs TRBV30 and TRBJ1-1; D not certain. CDR3 length: 11 residues. The V gene lost 0 bases and the J gene lost 6 bases, with 5 bases spanning the gap. CDR1 is GTSNPN and CDR2 is SVGIG in the germline V gene (reference sequence). The CDR3, as DNA: TGTGCCTGGAGTGTCAGGCCTGAAGCTTTCTTT. This gives the protein CAWSVRPEAFF.